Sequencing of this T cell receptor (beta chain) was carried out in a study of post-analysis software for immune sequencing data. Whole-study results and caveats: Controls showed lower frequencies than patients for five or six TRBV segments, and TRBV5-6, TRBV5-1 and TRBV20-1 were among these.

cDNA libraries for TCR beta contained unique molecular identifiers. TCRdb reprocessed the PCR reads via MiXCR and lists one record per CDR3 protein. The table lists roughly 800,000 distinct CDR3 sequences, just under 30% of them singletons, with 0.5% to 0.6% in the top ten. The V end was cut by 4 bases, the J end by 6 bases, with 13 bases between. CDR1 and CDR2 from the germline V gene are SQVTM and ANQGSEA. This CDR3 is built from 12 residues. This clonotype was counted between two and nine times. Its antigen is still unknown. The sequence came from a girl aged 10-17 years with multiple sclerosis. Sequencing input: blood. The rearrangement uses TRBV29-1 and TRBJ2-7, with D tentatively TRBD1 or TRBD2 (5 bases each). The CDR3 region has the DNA TGCAGCGTTGGGGTGTTGGGGGTCGAGCAGTACTTC. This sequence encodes CSVGVLGVEQYF.